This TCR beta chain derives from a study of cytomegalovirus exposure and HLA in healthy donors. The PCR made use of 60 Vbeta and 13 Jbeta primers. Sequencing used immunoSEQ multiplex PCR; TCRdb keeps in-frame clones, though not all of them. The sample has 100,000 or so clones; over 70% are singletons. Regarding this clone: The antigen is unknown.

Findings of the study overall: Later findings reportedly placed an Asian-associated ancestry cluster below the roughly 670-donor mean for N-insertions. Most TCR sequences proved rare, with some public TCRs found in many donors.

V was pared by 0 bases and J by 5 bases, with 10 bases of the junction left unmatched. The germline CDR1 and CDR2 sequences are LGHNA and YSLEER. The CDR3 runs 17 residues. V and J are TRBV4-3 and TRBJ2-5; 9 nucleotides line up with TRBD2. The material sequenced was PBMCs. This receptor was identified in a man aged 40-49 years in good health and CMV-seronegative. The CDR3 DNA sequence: TGCGCCAGCAGCCAAGATGGGGCGGGGGGGGCCCGGGAGACCCAGTACTTC. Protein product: CASSQDGAGGARETQYF.